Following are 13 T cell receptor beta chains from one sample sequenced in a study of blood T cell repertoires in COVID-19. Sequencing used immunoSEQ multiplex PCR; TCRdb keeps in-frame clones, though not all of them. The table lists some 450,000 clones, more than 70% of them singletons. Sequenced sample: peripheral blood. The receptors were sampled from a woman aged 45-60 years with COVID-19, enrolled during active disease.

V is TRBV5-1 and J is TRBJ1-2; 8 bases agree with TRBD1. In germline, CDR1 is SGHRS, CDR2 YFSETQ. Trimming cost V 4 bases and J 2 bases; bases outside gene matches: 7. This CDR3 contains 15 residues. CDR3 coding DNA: TGCGCCAGCAGCATGAGGCAGGGGGCCAACTATGGCTACACCTTC. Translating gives CASSMRQGANYGYTF.

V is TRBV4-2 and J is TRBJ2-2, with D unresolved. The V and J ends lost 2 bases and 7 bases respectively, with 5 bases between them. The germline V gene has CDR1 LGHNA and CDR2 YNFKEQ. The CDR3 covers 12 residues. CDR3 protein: CASSQYNGELFF. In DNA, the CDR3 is TGTGCCAGCAGCCAATACAACGGGGAGCTGTTTTTT.

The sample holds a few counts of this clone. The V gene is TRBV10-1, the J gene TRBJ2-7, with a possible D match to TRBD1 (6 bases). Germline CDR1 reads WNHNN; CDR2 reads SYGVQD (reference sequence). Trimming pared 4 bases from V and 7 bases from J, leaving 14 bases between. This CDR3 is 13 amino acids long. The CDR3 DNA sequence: TGCGCCAGCAGTGTGGAACTAAGGGGGGAGCAGTACTTC. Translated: CASSVELRGEQYF.

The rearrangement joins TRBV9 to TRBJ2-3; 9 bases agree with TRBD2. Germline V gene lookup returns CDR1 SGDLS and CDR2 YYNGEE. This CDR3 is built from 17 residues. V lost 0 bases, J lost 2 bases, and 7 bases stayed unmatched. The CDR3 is CASSVAGAGGPTDTQYF. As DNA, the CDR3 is TGTGCCAGCAGCGTAGCGGGAGCGGGGGGACCCACAGATACGCAGTATTTT.

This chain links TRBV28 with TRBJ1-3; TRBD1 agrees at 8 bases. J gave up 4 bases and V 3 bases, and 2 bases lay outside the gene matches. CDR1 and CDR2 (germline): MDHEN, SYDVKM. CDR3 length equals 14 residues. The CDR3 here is CASSLDRDGNTIYF. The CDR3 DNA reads TGTGCCAGCAGTTTGGACAGGGACGGAAACACCATATATTTT.

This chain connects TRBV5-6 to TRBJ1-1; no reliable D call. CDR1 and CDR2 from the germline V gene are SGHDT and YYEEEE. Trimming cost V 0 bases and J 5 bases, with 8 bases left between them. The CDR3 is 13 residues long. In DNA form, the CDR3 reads TGTGCCAGCAGCTTGGTGGCAGATACTGAAGCTTTCTTT. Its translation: CASSLVADTEAFF.

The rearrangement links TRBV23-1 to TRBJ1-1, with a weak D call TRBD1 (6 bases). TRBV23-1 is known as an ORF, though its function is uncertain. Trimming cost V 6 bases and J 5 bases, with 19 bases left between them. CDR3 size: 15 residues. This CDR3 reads CASRLHRDMRTEAFF. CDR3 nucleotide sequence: TGCGCCAGCAGGCTCCACCGGGACATGAGAACTGAAGCTTTCTTT.

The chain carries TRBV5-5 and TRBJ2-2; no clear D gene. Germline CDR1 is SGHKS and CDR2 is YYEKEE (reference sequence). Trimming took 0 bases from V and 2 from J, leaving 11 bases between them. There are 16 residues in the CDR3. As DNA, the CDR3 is TGTGCCAGCAGCTTGGGGGCAGGCGATAACACCGGGGAGCTGTTTTTT. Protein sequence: CASSLGAGDNTGELFF.

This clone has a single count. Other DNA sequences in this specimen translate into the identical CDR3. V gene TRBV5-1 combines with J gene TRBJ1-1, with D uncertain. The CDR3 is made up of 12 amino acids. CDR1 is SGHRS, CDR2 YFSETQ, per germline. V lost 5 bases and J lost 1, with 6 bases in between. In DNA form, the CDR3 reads TGCGCCAGCAGTAGATCGAACACTGAAGCTTTCTTT. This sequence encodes CASSRSNTEAFF. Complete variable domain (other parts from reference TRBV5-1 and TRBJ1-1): KAGVTQTPRYLIKTRGQQVTLSCSPISGHRSVSWYQQTPGQGLQFLFEYFSETQRNKGNFPGRFSGRQFSNSRSEMNVSTLELGDSALYLCASSRSNTEAFFGQGTRLTVV.

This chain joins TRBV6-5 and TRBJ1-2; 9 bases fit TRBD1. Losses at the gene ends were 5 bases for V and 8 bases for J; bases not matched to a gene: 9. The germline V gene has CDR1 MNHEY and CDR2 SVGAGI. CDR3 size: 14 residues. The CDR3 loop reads CASSNPGTGRGYTF. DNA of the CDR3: TGTGCCAGCAGTAACCCTGGGACAGGGAGGGGCTACACCTTC.

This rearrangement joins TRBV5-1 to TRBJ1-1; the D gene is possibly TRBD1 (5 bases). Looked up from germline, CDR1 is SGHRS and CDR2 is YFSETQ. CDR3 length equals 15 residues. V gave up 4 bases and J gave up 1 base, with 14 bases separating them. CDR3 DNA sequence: TGCGCCAGCAGCCCCAAGGCGGGGGGGAACACTGAAGCTTTCTTT. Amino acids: CASSPKAGGNTEAFF.

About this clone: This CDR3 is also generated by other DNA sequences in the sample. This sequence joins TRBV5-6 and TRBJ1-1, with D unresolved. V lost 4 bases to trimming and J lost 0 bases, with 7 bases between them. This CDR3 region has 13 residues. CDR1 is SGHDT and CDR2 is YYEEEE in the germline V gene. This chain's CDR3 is CASSQTLNTEAFF. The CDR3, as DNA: TGTGCCAGCAGCCAAACTTTGAACACTGAAGCTTTCTTT.

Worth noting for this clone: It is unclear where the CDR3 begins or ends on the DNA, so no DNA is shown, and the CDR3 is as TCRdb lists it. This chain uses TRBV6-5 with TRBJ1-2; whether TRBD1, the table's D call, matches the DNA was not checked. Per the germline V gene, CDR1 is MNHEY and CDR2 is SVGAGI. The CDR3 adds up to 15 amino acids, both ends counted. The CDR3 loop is CASSTSTETNYGYTF.